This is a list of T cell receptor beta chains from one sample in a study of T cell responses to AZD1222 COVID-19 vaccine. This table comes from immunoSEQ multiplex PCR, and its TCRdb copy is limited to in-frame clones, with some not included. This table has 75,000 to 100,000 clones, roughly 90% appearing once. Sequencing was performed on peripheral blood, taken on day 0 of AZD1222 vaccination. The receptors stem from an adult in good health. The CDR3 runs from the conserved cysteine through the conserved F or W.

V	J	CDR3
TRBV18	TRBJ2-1	CASSPPSVNEQFF
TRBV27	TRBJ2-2	CASSSGLAGGNTGELFF
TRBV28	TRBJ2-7	CASSFMPSGRNEQYF
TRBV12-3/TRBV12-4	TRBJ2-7	CASSSTNSYEQYF
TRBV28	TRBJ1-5	CASSYSNQPQHF
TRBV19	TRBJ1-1	CASSSFGTPNTEAFF
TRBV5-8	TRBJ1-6	CASSVRDPNSPLHF
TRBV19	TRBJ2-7	CASSALPARDRLHEQYF
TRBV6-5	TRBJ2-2	CASLGSDTGELFF
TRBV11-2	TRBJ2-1	CASSLAGATNEQFF
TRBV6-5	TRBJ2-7	CASRAQLAGGREQYF
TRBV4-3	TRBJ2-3	CASSQAGLAGGADTQYF